This T cell receptor (beta chain) was sequenced in a study of OX40 agonist ivuxolimab in advanced cancers. V trimming: 3 bases; J trimming: 4 bases; junction bases outside the gene matches: 8. The CDR3 consists of 15 residues. CDR1 is SGHRS and CDR2 is YFSETQ in the germline V gene. There are a few counts of this clone. Clones were sequenced by immunoSEQ multiplex PCR, and TCRdb holds only the in-frame ones, with some missing. The table lists 50,000 to 65,000 clones, 65% to 90% of them singletons. This rearrangement joins TRBV5-1 to TRBJ1-2; 8 bases match TRBD1. Sequences were derived from CD4+ or CD8+ T cells sorted from blood, sampled in a trial of the OX40 agonist ivuxolimab. The receptor comes from an adult with an advanced solid tumor such as melanoma, head and neck, liver or kidney cancer. In DNA, the CDR3 is TGCGCCAGCAGCTCCACCGGGACAGGAGGCTATGGCTACACCTTC. Translating it yields CASSSTGTGGYGYTF.